Sequencing of this T cell receptor (beta chain) was carried out in a study of CD4 and CD8 cells across lung adenocarcinoma regions. In regard to this clonotype: Sequence at one end of the junction differs from germline and may be a read error.

The CDR3 runs to 14 residues. From germline, CDR1 is WNHNN and CDR2 SYGVQD (reference sequence). The patients had localized lung adenocarcinoma, a non-small cell subtype. TCRdb reanalysed the PCR reads using MiXCR and keeps one entry per CDR3 protein. The data hold 24,000 or so distinct CDR3 sequences, with over 40% observed a single time. The receptor comes from a male donor with lung adenocarcinoma. The CD4 and CD8 labels of this study may be unreliable. The V call is TRBV10-1, the J call TRBJ2-2, with D possibly being TRBD2 (5 bases). Sequences were obtained from CD4+ T cells from the center of a lung tumor. CDR3 nucleotide sequence: TGCGCCAGCAGCCGGGCTTCGAGCACCGGGGAGCAGTTTTTT. Translation gives CASSRASSTGEQFF.